The 2 T cell receptor beta chains reported below all come from one sample, sequenced in a study of PD-1 blockade in classical Hodgkin lymphoma. Regarding time point: cycle 4 day 1 (C4D1), after about 6 weeks of nivolumab. Brentuximab vedotin exposure varied among the patients, all of whom had relapsed after autologous stem cell transplantation. The authors purified CD4+ T cells from thawed PBMCs by magnetic negative selection. The repertoire was sequenced with immunoSEQ multiplex PCR; TCRdb's copy has only in-frame clones and lacks some. Of around 28,000 clones listed, around 83% are singletons. The source material was CD4+ T cells from blood, sampled before the fourth cycle of nivolumab. Source of these receptors: a human donor with classical Hodgkin lymphoma.

This chain joins TRBV10-3 and TRBJ2-7; D may be TRBD2 (7 bases). The germline gives CDR1 ENHRY, CDR2 SYGVKD. Trimming removed 0 bases at V and 0 bases at J, with 12 bases between. This CDR3 has 16 residues. The chain's CDR3 is CAISESTRGLSYEQYF. CDR3 sequence (DNA): TGTGCCATCAGTGAGTCGACGCGGGGGCTCTCCTACGAGCAGTACTTC.

CDR3 sequence reads: CASSRDRAGWSNQPQHF. The CDR3 DNA sequence: TGTGCCAGCTCACGGGACAGGGCCGGGTGGAGCAATCAGCCCCAGCATTTT. This chain joins TRBV18 and TRBJ1-5; 9 nucleotides align to TRBD1. V lost 4 bases, J lost 1 base, and 8 bases stayed unmatched. This CDR3 is built from 17 residues. CDR1 is KGHSH, CDR2 LQKENI, per germline.